These T cell receptor beta chains were read from a single sample in a study of T cells in Graves' hyperthyroidism and ophthalmopathy. TCRdb independently ran MiXCR on the multiplex PCR reads; one entry per CDR3 protein. The table includes about 400,000 distinct CDR3 sequences, about a sixth detected once. The sample was blood. All receptors derive from a woman younger than 30 with Graves' hyperthyroidism that later progressed to Graves' ophthalmopathy. CDR3s include the opening cysteine and the closing phenylalanine or tryptophan. The order of the fields is CDR3 length, clone size, D gene, V gene, J gene, CDR3 DNA, CDR3 protein. D genes are given only for firm matches. Not every row has a clone size; where given, it reads once, few, many or a size class.

>16|.|TRBD1|TRBV20-1|TRBJ1-6
TGCAGTGCCCCACCGACCCCCGGGACAGGTAGCTCACCCCTCCACTTT
CSAPPTPGTGSSPLHF
>14|.|TRBD1|TRBV11-2|TRBJ2-7
TGTGCCAGCAGCCGCCGGGACAGGGAAGGCGAGCAGTACTTC
CASSRRDREGEQYF
>13|few|.|TRBV28|TRBJ2-7
TGTGCCAGTAGAAACTGGTACTCCTACGAGCAGTACTTC
CASRNWYSYEQYF
>15|many|TRBD2|TRBV10-3|TRBJ2-1
TGTGCCATCAGTGAGAATCTAGCGGGAGGGAATGAGCAGTTCTTC
CAISENLAGGNEQFF
>14|.|TRBD2|TRBV10-2|TRBJ2-3
TGCGCCAGCAGGGTAGCGGGAGGGTCCGATACGCAGTATTTT
CASRVAGGSDTQYF
>16|.|.|TRBV28|TRBJ2-5
TGTGCCAGCAGTGGACGCAAGCGGCCGGCGGAGGAGACCCAGTACTTC
CASSGRKRPAEETQYF
>16|few|TRBD2|TRBV5-6|TRBJ2-5
TGTGCCAGCAGCTTGGGTACTAGCGGGATGCGAGAGACCCAGTACTTC
CASSLGTSGMRETQYF
>13|.|TRBD2|TRBV15|TRBJ2-7
TGTGCCACCAGCAGAGATAACCTAGCGGGACCCTCCTTC
CATSRDNLAGPSF
>18|.|TRBD2|TRBV4-2|TRBJ2-1
TGTGCCAGCAGCCAAGTGATTGGACTAGCGGGAACTGTTAATGAGCAGTTCTTC
CASSQVIGLAGTVNEQFF
>14|.|.|TRBV27|TRBJ2-1
TGTGCCAGCAGTTTGAGGGCGATCTACAATGAGCAGTTCTTC
CASSLRAIYNEQFF
>13|.|.|TRBV6-1|TRBJ2-7
TGTGCCAGCAGTTCCTATAGCGGATACGAGCAGTACTTC
CASSSYSGYEQYF
>14|many|.|TRBV18|TRBJ1-5
TGTGCCAGCTCACCAGCCGGTATGGGTCAGCCCCAGCATTTT
CASSPAGMGQPQHF
>16|many|.|TRBV7-9|TRBJ2-7
TGTGCCAGCAGCTCAGGGGTTGGACAGAGCTCCTACGAGCAGTACTTC
CASSSGVGQSSYEQYF
>16|.|.|TRBV7-9|TRBJ2-6
TGTGCCAGCAGTCGCCGAGGGGTGCCCGGGGCCAACGTCCTGACTTTC
CASSRRGVPGANVLTF
>13|.|TRBD2|TRBV28|TRBJ2-5
TGTGCCAGCAGTTTTTACGGGAGGGAGACCCAGTACTTC
CASSFYGRETQYF
>15|many|TRBD2|TRBV5-6|TRBJ2-1
TGTGCCAGCAGACCGGGACTAGCGGAATACAATGAGCAGTTCTTC
CASRPGLAEYNEQFF
>14|few|.|TRBV19|TRBJ2-2
TGTGCCAGTAGTATAGTCTCCAACACCGGGGAGCTGTTTTTT
CASSIVSNTGELFF
>18|many|TRBD1|TRBV6-1|TRBJ1-5
TGTGCCAGCAGTCCTTCTGGACAGGGGATATTTGGCAATCAGCCCCAGCATTTT
CASSPSGQGIFGNQPQHF
>14|many|TRBD1|TRBV27|TRBJ2-7
TGTGCCAGCGCTAGGACAGGAGGCTCCTACGAGCAGTACTTC
CASARTGGSYEQYF
>12|few|.|TRBV30|TRBJ1-2
TGTGCCTGGAAGGCTGTTAACTATGGCTACACCTTC
CAWKAVNYGYTF
>16|.|.|TRBV12-3/TRBV12-4|TRBJ1-5
TGTGCCAGCAGTTTTAAGTTGGAGGGGTGGGGGCAGCCCCAGCATTTT
CASSFKLEGWGQPQHF
>15|many|.|TRBV27|TRBJ2-5
TGTGCCAGCAGTCCAGGCACAGGTGCTCAAGAGACCCAGTACTTC
CASSPGTGAQETQYF
>14|.|TRBD1|TRBV18|TRBJ2-7
TGTGCCAGCTCACCGGGACAGGAGGCCTACGAGCAGTACTTC
CASSPGQEAYEQYF
>20|.|TRBD2|TRBV3-1|TRBJ2-3
TGTGCCAGCAGCCAAAGGCTAATAGCGGGAGGGCAATTCAGGGCAGATACGCAGTATTTT
CASSQRLIAGGQFRADTQYF
>18|.|TRBD2|TRBV2|TRBJ2-2
TGTGCCAGGAAGGACTCACTAGCGGGAGGCCCGAACACCGGGGAGCTGTTTTTT
CARKDSLAGGPNTGELFF
>12|many|TRBD2|TRBV29-1|TRBJ2-1
TGCAGCGTTGGCGGGAGTTACAATGAGCAGTTCTTC
CSVGGSYNEQFF
>17|many|TRBD2|TRBV7-6|TRBJ2-1
TGTGCCAGCAGCTTAGAGGCTAGCGGTATTGATTACAATGAGCAGTTCTTC
CASSLEASGIDYNEQFF